Only one count was recorded for the clone carrying this TCR beta chain. Its antigen is as yet unknown. CDR3 length equals 14 residues. Germline CDR1 is SGHRS and CDR2 is YFSETQ. The junction had 8 bases not matched to a gene; V was cut back by 5 bases and J by 7 bases. These data belong to a study of cytomegalovirus exposure and HLA in healthy donors. The PCR was carried out with 60 Vbeta primers and 13 Jbeta primers. Sequencing used immunoSEQ multiplex PCR; TCRdb keeps in-frame clones, though not all of them. Here the sample spans under 150,000 clones, approximately 81% being singletons. The donors comprised healthy bone marrow donors. The study's findings and limits: The study designated fewer than 200 TCR beta chains cytomegalovirus-associated. Rarity characterized most TCR sequences, yet some public TCRs appeared in many donors. Excluded were some V segments that proved indistinguishable, including TRBV6-2 and TRBV6-3.

This receptor was obtained from a boy younger than 10 in good health and CMV-seronegative. Sequencing input: PBMCs. The gene calls are TRBV5-1 and TRBJ2-1, with 8 bases matching TRBD2. Here the CDR3 reads CASRPIAGSNEQFF. The CDR3 DNA is TGCGCCAGCAGGCCTATAGCGGGATCAAATGAGCAGTTCTTC.